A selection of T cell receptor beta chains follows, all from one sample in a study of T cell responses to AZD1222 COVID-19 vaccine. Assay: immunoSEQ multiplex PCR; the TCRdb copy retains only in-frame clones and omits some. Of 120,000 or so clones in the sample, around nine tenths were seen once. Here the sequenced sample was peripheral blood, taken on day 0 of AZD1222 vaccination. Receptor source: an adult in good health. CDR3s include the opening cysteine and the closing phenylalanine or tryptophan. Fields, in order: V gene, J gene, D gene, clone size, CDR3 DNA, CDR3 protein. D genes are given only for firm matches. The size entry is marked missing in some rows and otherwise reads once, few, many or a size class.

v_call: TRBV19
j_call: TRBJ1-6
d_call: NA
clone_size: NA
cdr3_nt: TGTGCCAGTAGTATAGCCAATTCACCCCTCCACTTT
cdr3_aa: CASSIANSPLHF

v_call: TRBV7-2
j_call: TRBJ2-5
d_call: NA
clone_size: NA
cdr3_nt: TGTGCCAGCAGCTTAACGTGGGAGACCCAGTACTTC
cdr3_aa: CASSLTWETQYF

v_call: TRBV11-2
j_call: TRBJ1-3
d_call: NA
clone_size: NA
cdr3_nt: TGTGCCAGCAGCTTAACCCGCTCTGGAAACACCATATATTTT
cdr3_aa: CASSLTRSGNTIYF

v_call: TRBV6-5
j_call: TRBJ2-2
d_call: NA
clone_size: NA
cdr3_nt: TGTGCCAGCGGTACGAACACCGGGGAGCTGTTTTTT
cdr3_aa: CASGTNTGELFF

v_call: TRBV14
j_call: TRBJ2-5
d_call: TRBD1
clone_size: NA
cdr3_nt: TGTGCCAGCAGCCAAGCAGGGGGCGGAGAGACCCAGTACTTC
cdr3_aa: CASSQAGGGETQYF

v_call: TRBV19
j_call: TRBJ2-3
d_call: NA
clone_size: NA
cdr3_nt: TGTGCCAGTACCTCAGGGGGGGTCACAGATACGCAGTATTTT
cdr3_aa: CASTSGGVTDTQYF

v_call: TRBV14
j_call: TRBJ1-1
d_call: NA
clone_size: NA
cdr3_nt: TGTGCCAGCAGCCGCAGTGGGGGGGCCCTCACTGAAGCTTTCTTT
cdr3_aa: CASSRSGGALTEAFF

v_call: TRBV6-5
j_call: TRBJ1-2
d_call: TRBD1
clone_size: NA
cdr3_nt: TGTGCCAGCAGTTACCTGCCGGGGACAGGGGTCTATGGCTACACCTTC
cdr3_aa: CASSYLPGTGVYGYTF

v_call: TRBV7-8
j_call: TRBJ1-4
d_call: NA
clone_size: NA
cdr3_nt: TGTGCCAGCAGCTCCGGGAGGGTAGCTAATGAAAAACTGTTTTTT
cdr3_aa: CASSSGRVANEKLFF

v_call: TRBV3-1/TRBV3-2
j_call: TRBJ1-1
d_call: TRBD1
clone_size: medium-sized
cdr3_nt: TGTGCCAGCAGCCCACACAGGGGGGGGTGGGCTGAAGCTTTCTTT
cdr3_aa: CASSPHRGGWAEAFF

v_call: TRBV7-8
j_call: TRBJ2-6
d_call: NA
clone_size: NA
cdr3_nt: TGTGCCAGCAACCGACAGTTTAGCTCTGGGGCCAACGTCCTGACTTTC
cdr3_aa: CASNRQFSSGANVLTF

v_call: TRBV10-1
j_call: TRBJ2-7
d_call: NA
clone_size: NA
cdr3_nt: TGCGCCAGCAGTGTCGGATCCCACTACGAGCAGTACTTC
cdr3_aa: CASSVGSHYEQYF

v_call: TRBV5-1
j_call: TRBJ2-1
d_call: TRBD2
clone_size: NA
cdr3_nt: TGCGCCAGCAGCATGGCCCCCTCCACTAGCGGGACCTACAATGAGCAGTTCTTC
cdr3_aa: CASSMAPSTSGTYNEQFF

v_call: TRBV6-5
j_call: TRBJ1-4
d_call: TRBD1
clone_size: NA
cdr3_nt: TGTGCCAGCAGCGAGGGGACAGGTTCGAATGAAAAACTGTTTTTT
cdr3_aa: CASSEGTGSNEKLFF

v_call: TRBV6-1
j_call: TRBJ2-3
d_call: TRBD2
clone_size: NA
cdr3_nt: TGTGCCAGCAGTGAATACCCGGGACTAGCGGGGGGGAGAGATACGCAGTATTTT
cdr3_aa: CASSEYPGLAGGRDTQYF

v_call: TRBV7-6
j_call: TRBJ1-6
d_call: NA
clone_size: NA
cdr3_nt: TGTGCCAGCAGCGCGGGAGGACTCCCCCACTCCTATAATTCACCCCTCCACTTT
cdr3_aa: CASSAGGLPHSYNSPLHF

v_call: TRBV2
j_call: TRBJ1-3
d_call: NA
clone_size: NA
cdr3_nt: TGTGCCAGCAGACGGACTAGCTCTGGAAACACCATATATTTT
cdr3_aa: CASRRTSSGNTIYF

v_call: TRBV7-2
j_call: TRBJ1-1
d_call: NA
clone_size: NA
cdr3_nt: TGTGCCAGTCGTGGGGGCAGGGTAAACACTGAAGCTTTCTTT
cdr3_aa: CASRGGRVNTEAFF

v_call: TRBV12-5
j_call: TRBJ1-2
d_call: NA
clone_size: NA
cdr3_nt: TGTGCTAGTGGTTTGGTATCCCGGGGCAGGGTTTTCTATGGCTACACCTTC
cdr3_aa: CASGLVSRGRVFYGYTF

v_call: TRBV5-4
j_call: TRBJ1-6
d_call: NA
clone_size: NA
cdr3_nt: TGTGCCAGCAGCTTGGACTACTATAATTCACCCCTCCACTTT
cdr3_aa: CASSLDYYNSPLHF

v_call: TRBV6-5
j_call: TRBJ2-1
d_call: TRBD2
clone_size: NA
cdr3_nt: TGTGCCAGCAGGGATACGGGGGGGGTTAACGATGAGCAGTTCTTC
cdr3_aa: CASRDTGGVNDEQFF

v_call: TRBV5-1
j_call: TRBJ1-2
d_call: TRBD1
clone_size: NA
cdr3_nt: TGCGCCAGCAGCTCCCTTGGGACAGTGAATGGCTACACCTTC
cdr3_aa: CASSSLGTVNGYTF

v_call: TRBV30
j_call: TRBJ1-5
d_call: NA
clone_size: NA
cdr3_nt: TGTGCCTCCCAATCGCCGGAGATTCGGGGAAATCAGCCCCAGCATTTT
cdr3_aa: CASQSPEIRGNQPQHF

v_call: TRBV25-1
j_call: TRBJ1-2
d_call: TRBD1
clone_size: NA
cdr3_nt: TGTGCCAGCAGTGTAGCAACAGGGGGCGGCTATGGCTACACCTTC
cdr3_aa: CASSVATGGGYGYTF

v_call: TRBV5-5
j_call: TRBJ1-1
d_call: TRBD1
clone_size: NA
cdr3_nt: TGTGCCAGCAGCCTGGACAGGTCCGGCGCTGAAGCTTTCTTT
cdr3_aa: CASSLDRSGAEAFF

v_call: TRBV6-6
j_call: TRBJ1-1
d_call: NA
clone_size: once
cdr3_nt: TGTGCCAGCGCTGGTTTCCGCTGGGAAGCTTTCTTT
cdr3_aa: CASAGFRWEAFF

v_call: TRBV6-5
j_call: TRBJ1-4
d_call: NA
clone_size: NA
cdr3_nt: TGTGCCAGCATGCTACAGATGGGGAATGAAAAACTGTTTTTT
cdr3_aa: CASMLQMGNEKLFF

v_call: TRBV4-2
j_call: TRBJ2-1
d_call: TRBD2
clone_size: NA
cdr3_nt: TGTGCCAGCAGCCAAGTACTATCAGGTATGCGGGACGGACTAGCGGGAGAAGGAAATGAGCAGTTCTTC
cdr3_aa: CASSQVLSGMRDGLAGEGNEQFF

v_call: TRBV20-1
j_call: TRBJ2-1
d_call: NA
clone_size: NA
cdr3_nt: TGCAGTGCCCGAGCGTACAATGAGCAGTTCTTC
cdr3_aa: CSARAYNEQFF

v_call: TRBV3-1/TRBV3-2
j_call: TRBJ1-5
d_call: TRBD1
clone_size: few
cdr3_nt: TGTGCCAGCAGCCCCGGGACAGGTGGGAATCAGCCCCAGCATTTT
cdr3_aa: CASSPGTGGNQPQHF

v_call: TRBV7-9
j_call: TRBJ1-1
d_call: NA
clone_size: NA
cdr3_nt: TGTGCCAGCAGCCAGTCAGGGGCCTCGGGCACTGAAGCTTTCTTT
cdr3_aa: CASSQSGASGTEAFF

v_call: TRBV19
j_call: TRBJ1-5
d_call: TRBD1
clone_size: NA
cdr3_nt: TGTGCCAGTAGTACGAAGACAGGGGGTGGCAATCAGCCCCAGCATTTT
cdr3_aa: CASSTKTGGGNQPQHF

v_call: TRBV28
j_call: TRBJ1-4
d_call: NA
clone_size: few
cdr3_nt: TGTGCCAGCAGCCCCCCCCAGGGGATGAATGAAAAACTGTTTTTT
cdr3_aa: CASSPPQGMNEKLFF

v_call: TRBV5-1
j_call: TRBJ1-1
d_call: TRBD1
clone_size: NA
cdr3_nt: TGCGCCAGCAGCTTGGACAGGGGGAACACTGAAGCTTTCTTT
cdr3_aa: CASSLDRGNTEAFF

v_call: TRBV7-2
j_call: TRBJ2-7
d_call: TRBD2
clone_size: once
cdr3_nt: TGTGCCAGCAGCTTAGGCAAGGGAGGGACCTACGAGCAGTACTTC
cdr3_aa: CASSLGKGGTYEQYF

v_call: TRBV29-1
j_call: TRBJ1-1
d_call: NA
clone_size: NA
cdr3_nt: TGCAGCGTTAGCGTGGGGATGAACACTGAAGCTTTCTTT
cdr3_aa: CSVSVGMNTEAFF

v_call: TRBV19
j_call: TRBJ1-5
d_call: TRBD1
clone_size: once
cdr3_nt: TGTGCCAGTAGTATAGGAGGAGCGTTGGCGGCGGACAGGGGCAATCAGCCCCAGCATTTT
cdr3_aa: CASSIGGALAADRGNQPQHF

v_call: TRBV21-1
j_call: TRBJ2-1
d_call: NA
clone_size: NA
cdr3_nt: TGTGCCAGCAGCAAATGGGGGACCCGCGGAGGTGAGCAGTTCTTC
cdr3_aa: CASSKWGTRGGEQFF

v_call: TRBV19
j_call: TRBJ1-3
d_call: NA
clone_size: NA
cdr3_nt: TGTGCCAGTAGTCCGACCTCATCCGTCTCTGGAAACACCATATATTTT
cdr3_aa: CASSPTSSVSGNTIYF

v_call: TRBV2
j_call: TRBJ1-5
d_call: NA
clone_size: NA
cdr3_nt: TGTGCCAGCAGAAGAGACACGAATCAGCCCCAGCATTTT
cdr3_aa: CASRRDTNQPQHF

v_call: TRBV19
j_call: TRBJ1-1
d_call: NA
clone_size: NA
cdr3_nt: TGTGCCAGTAGTTACGGGTTCCGGACTGAAGCTTTCTTT
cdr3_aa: CASSYGFRTEAFF